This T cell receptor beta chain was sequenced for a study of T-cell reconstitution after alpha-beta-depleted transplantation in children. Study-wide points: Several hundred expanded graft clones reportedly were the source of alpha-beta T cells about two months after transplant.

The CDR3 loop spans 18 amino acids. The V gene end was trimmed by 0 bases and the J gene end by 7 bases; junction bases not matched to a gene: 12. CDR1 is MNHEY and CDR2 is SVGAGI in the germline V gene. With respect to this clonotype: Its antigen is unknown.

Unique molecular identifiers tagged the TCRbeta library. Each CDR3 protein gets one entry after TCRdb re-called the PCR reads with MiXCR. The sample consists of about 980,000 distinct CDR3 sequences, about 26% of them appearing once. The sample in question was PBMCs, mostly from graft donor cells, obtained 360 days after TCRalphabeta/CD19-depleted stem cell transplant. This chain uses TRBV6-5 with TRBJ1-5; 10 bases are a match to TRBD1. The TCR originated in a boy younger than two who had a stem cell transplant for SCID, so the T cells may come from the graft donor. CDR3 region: CASSYSFAGTGAGQPQHF. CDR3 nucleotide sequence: TGTGCCAGCAGTTACTCCTTCGCCGGGACAGGGGCTGGGCAGCCCCAGCATTTT.